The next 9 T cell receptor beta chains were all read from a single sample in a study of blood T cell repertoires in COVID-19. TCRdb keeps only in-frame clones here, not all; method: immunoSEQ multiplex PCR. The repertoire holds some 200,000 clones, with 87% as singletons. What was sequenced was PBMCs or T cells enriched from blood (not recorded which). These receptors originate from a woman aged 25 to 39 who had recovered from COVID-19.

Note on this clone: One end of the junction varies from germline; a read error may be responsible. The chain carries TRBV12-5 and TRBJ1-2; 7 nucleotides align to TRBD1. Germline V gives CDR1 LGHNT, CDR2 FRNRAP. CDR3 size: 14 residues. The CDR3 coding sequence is TGTGCTAGTGGTTTGTCCGGGACAGATTATGGCCACACCTTC. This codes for CASGLSGTDYGHTF.

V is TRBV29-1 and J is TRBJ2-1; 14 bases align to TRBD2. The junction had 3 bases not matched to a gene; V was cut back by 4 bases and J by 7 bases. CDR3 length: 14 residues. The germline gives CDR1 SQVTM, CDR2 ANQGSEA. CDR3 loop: CSVGLAGGSNEQFF. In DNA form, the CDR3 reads TGCAGCGTTGGACTAGCGGGGGGGTCAAATGAGCAGTTCTTC.

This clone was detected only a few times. The CDR3 sequence is CASSADPGTGGYGYTF. CDR3 DNA: TGTGCCAGCAGCGCCGACCCCGGGACAGGGGGTTATGGCTACACCTTC. The chain joins TRBV9 to TRBJ1-2; 11 bases map to TRBD1. Germline CDR1 and CDR2: SGDLS and YYNGEE. The CDR3 totals 16 residues. With V trimmed by 3 bases and J by 5 bases, 9 bases remained unmatched.

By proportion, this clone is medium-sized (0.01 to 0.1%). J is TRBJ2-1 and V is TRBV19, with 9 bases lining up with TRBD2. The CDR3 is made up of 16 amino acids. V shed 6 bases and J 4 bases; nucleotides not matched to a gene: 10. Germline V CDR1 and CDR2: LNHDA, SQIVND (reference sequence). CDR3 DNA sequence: TGTGCCAGTAGGGCCTCGGGACTAGCAGATTACAATGAGCAGTTCTTC. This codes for CASRASGLADYNEQFF.

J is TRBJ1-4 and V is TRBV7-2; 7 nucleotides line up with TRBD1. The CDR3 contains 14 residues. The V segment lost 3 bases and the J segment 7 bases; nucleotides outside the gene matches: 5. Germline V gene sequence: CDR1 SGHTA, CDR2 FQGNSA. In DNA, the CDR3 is TGTGCCAGCAGCTTTAGGACAGGACGTGAAAAACTGTTTTTT. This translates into CASSFRTGREKLFF.

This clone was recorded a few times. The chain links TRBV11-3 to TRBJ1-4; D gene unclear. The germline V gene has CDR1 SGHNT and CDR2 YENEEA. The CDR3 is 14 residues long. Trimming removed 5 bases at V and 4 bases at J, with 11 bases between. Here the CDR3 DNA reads TGTGCCAGCAGCGACGGGGTCCGTAATGAAAAACTGTTTTTT. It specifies CASSDGVRNEKLFF. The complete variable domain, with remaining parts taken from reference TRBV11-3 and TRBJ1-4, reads EAGVVQSPRYKIIEKKQPVAFWCNPISGHNTLYWYLQNLGQGPELLIRYENEEAVDDSQLPKDRFSAERLKGVDSTLKIQPAELGDSAVYLCASSDGVRNEKLFFGSGTQLSVL.

CDR3 DNA sequence: TGTGCCAGCAGTTACTCGACGGGATATGGCTACACCTTC. Amino acids: CASSYSTGYGYTF. This sequence joins TRBV6-5 and TRBJ1-2, with no clear D. Germline lookup yields CDR1 MNHEY and CDR2 SVGAGI. Trimming removed 0 bases from V and 5 bases from J, with 7 bases in between. The CDR3 covers 13 residues.

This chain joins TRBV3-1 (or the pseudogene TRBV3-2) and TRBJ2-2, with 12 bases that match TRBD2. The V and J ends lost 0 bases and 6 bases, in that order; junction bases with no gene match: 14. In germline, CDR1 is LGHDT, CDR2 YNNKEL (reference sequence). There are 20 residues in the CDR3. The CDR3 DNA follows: TGTGCCAGCAGCCAAGATCAGGGACTAGCGGGCCAGGCCGTCCCCGGGGAGCTGTTTTTT. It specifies CASSQDQGLAGQAVPGELFF.

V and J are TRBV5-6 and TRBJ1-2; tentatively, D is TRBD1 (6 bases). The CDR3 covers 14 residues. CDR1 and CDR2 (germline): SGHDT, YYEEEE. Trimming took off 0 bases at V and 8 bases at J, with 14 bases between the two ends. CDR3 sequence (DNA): TGTGCCAGCAGCTTGGGGGACATTGCCGACGGCTACACCTTC. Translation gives CASSLGDIADGYTF.